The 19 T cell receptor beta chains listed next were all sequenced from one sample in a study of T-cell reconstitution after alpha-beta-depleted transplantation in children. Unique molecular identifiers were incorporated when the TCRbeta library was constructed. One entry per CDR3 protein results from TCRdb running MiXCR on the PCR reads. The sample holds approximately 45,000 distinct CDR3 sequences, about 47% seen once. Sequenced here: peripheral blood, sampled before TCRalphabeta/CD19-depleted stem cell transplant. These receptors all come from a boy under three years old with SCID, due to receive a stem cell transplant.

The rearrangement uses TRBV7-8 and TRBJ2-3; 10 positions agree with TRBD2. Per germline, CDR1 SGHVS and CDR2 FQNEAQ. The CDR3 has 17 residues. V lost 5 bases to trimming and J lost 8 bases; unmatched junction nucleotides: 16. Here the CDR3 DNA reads TGTGCCAGCAGCCCCCGGGACCTAGCGGGGGATTTGTCTACGCAGTATTTT. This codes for CASSPRDLAGDLSTQYF.

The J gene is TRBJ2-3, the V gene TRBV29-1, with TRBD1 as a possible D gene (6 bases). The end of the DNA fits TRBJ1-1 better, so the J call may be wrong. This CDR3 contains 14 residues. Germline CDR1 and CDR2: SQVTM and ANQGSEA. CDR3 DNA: TGCAGCGTGGAGACGGGACATATGAACACTGAAGCTTTCTTT. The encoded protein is CSVETGHMNTEAFF.

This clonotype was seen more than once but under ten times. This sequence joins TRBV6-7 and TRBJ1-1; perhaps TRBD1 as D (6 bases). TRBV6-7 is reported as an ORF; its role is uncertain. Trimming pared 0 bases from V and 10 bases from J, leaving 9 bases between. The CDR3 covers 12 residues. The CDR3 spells CASSYSGRGAFF. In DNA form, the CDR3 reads TGTGCCAGCAGTTACTCTGGCAGGGGAGCTTTCTTT.

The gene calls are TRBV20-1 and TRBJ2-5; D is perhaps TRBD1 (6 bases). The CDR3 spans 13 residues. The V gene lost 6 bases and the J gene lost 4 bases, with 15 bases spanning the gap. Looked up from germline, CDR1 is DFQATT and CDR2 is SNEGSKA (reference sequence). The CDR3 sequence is CSAPRGEAETQYF. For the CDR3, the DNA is TGCAGTGCCCCCAGGGGCGAGGCAGAGACCCAGTACTTC.

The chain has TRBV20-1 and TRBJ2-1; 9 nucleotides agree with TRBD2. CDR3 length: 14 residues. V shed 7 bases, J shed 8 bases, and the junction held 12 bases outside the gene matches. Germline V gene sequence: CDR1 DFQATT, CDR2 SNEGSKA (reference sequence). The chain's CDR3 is CSGDPGLAVYEQFF. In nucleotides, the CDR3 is TGCAGTGGAGATCCGGGACTAGCAGTATATGAGCAGTTCTTC.

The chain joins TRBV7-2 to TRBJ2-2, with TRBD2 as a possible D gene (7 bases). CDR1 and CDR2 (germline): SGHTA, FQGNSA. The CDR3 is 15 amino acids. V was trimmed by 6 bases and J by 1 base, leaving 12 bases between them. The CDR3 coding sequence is TGTGCCAGCAGGAGGGGGGGGAAGAACACCGGGGAGCTGTTTTTT. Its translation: CASRRGGKNTGELFF.

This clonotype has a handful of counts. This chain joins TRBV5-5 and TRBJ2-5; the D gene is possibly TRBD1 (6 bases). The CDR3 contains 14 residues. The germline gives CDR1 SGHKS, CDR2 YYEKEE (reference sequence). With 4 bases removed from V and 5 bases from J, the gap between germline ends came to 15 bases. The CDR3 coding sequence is TGTGCCAGCAGCGGCGGACAGCTCAGGGAGACCCAGTACTTC. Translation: CASSGGQLRETQYF. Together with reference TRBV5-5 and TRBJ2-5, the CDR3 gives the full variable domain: DAGVTQSPTHLIKTRGQQVTLRCSPISGHKSVSWYQQVLGQGPQFIFQYYEKEERGRGNFPDRFSARQFPNYSSELNVNALLLGDSALYLCASSGGQLRETQYFGPGTRLLVL.

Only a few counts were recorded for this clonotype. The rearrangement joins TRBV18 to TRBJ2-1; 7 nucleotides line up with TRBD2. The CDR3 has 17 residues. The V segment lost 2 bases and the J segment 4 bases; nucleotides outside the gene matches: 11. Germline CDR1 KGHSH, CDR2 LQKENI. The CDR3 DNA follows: TGTGCCAGCTCACCAGGGAATTGGGACTATTGGTACAATGAGCAGTTCTTC. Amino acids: CASSPGNWDYWYNEQFF.

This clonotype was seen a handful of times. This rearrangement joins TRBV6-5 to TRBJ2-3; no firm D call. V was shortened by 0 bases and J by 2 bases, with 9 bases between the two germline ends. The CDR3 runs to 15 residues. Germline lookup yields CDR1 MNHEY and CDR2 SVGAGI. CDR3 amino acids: CASSYSGSNTDTQYF. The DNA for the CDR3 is TGTGCCAGCAGTTACTCGGGATCCAACACAGATACGCAGTATTTT.

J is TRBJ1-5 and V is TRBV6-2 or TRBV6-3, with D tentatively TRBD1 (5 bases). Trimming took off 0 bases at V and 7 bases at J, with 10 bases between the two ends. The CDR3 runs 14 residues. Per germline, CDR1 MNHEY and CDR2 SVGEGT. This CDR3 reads CASSYSWWGQPQHF. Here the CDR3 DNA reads TGTGCCAGCAGTTACTCTTGGTGGGGCCAGCCCCAGCATTTT.

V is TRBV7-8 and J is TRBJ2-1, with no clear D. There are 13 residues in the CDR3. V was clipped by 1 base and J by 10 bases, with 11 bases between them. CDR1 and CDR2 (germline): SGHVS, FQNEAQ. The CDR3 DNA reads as TGTGCCAGCAGCTTAGGGGTATTCAGGGAGCAGTTCTTC. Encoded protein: CASSLGVFREQFF.

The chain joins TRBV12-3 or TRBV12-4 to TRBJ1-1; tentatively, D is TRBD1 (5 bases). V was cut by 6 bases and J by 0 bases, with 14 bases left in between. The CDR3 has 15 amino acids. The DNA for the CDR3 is TGTGCCAGCAGCCGCCCGGGACCTATGAACACTGAAGCTTTCTTT. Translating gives CASSRPGPMNTEAFF.

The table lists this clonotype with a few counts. The CDR3 DNA is TGTGCCAGCAGCTTACATGGAAACATTCAGTACTTC. Translation: CASSLHGNIQYF. This chain uses TRBV7-9 with TRBJ2-4; D unclear. Trimming removed 2 bases from V and 6 bases from J, with 5 bases in between. CDR1 and CDR2 from the germline V gene are SEHNR and FQNEAQ (reference sequence). This CDR3 has 12 amino acids.

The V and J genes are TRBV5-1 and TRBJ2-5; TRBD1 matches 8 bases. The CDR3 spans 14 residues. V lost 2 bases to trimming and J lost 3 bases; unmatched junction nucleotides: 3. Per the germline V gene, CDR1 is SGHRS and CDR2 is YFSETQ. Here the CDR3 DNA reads TGCGCCAGCAGCTTCGGACAGGGTAAAGAGACCCAGTACTTC. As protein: CASSFGQGKETQYF.

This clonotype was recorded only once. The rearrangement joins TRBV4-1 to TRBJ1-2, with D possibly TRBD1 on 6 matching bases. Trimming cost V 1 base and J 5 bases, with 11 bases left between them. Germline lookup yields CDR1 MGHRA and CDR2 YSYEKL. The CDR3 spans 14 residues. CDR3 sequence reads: CASSQVGQGYGYTF. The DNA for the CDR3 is TGCGCCAGCAGCCAAGTCGGGCAGGGGTATGGCTACACCTTC.

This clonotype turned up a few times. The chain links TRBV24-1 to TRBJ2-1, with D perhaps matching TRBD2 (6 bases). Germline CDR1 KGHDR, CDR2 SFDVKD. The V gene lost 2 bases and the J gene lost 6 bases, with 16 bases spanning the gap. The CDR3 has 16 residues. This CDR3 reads CATSDSRGTRSNEQFF. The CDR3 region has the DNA TGTGCCACCAGTGATTCCCGGGGGACCCGCTCCAATGAGCAGTTCTTC.

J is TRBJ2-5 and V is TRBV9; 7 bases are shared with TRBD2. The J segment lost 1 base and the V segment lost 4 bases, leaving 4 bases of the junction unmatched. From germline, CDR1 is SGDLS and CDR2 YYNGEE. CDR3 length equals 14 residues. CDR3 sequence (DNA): TGTGCCAGCAGCTCCCCTAGCGGCCAAGAGACCCAGTACTTC. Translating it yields CASSSPSGQETQYF.

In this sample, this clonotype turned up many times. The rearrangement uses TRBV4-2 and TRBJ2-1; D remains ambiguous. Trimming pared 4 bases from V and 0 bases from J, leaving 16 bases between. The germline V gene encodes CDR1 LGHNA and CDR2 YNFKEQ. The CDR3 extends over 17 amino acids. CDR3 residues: CASSRPETSNSYNEQFF. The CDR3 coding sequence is TGTGCCAGCAGCCGTCCAGAGACTTCAAACTCCTACAATGAGCAGTTCTTC.

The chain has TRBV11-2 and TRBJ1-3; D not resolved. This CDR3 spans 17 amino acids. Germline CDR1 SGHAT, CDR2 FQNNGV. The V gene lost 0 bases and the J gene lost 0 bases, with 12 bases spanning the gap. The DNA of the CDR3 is TGTGCCAGCAGCTTAGATCGGAGGTTAAGCTCTGGAAACACCATATATTTT. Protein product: CASSLDRRLSSGNTIYF.